These T cell receptor beta chains were read from a single sample in a study of cytomegalovirus exposure and HLA in healthy donors. Only in-frame clones appear in the TCRdb table, and some are missing; sequencing was by immunoSEQ multiplex PCR. The sample includes about 300,000 clones, roughly 89% of them seen just once. What was sequenced was PBMCs. The receptors come from a man aged 40-50 years in good health and CMV-seropositive. The CDR3 runs from the conserved cysteine through the conserved F or W. The order of the fields is D gene, clone size, J gene, V gene, CDR3 protein, CDR3 DNA. D genes are given only for firm matches. Size is omitted from some rows. Given values are once, few, many or a class for expanded clones.

d_gene: -; abundance: -; j_gene: TRBJ2-5; v_gene: TRBV5-1; CDR3aa: CASSLNLQSGETQYF; CDR3nt: TGCGCCAGCAGCTTGAATTTGCAATCCGGAGAGACCCAGTACTTC
d_gene: -; abundance: -; j_gene: TRBJ1-1; v_gene: TRBV7-9; CDR3aa: CASSLTGGTEAFF; CDR3nt: TGTGCCAGCAGCTTAACGGGTGGCACTGAAGCTTTCTTT
d_gene: TRBD1; abundance: -; j_gene: TRBJ1-2; v_gene: TRBV28; CDR3aa: CASSSGPRTGAYGYTF; CDR3nt: TGTGCCAGCAGTTCGGGACCCAGGACAGGGGCGTATGGCTACACCTTC
d_gene: TRBD2; abundance: -; j_gene: TRBJ2-5; v_gene: TRBV15; CDR3aa: CATRTTSGSVEETQYF; CDR3nt: TGTGCCACCAGAACAACTAGCGGGAGCGTGGAGGAGACCCAGTACTTC
d_gene: -; abundance: once; j_gene: TRBJ2-5; v_gene: TRBV10-3; CDR3aa: CAITPRADGETQYF; CDR3nt: TGTGCCATCACGCCCAGGGCGGACGGGGAGACCCAGTACTTC
d_gene: TRBD2; abundance: -; j_gene: TRBJ2-1; v_gene: TRBV7-2; CDR3aa: CASLRSGSWNEQFF; CDR3nt: TGTGCCAGTCTGCGTAGCGGGAGTTGGAATGAGCAGTTCTTC
d_gene: -; abundance: -; j_gene: TRBJ1-2; v_gene: TRBV28; CDR3aa: CASRTRAGTHYGYTF; CDR3nt: TGTGCCAGCAGGACTAGGGCGGGTACTCACTATGGCTACACCTTC
d_gene: -; abundance: -; j_gene: TRBJ2-7; v_gene: TRBV5-6; CDR3aa: CASSWGGDRSSYEQYF; CDR3nt: TGTGCCAGCAGCTGGGGGGGGGACAGGAGCTCCTACGAGCAGTACTTC
d_gene: TRBD1; abundance: -; j_gene: TRBJ2-5; v_gene: TRBV27; CDR3aa: CASSQSISTGSSPGKTQYF; CDR3nt: TGTGCCAGCAGTCAATCCATCTCGACAGGGTCCTCCCCAGGGAAGACCCAGTACTTC
d_gene: TRBD2; abundance: -; j_gene: TRBJ2-3; v_gene: TRBV5-1; CDR3aa: CASSLTPSGSTTDTQYF; CDR3nt: TGCGCCAGCAGCTTGACCCCTAGCGGGAGTACCACAGATACGCAGTATTTT
d_gene: TRBD1; abundance: -; j_gene: TRBJ2-3; v_gene: TRBV27; CDR3aa: CASSTRQGWTDTQYF; CDR3nt: TGTGCCAGCAGTACGCGACAGGGGTGGACAGATACGCAGTATTTT
d_gene: -; abundance: -; j_gene: TRBJ1-1; v_gene: TRBV7-2; CDR3aa: CASSLENRNTEAFF; CDR3nt: TGTGCCAGCAGCTTAGAGAACAGGAACACTGAAGCTTTCTTT
d_gene: TRBD1; abundance: -; j_gene: TRBJ2-6; v_gene: TRBV19; CDR3aa: CASSIDLWGSGGVFRSGANVLTF; CDR3nt: TGTGCCAGTAGTATAGATCTATGGGGTTCAGGGGGCGTCTTCCGCTCTGGGGCCAACGTCCTGACTTTC
d_gene: TRBD2; abundance: -; j_gene: TRBJ2-7; v_gene: TRBV27; CDR3aa: CASRVTSYSYEQYF; CDR3nt: TGTGCCAGCCGGGTGACTAGCTACTCCTACGAGCAGTACTTC
d_gene: -; abundance: few; j_gene: TRBJ1-4; v_gene: TRBV5-4; CDR3aa: CASSLGGFSEKLFF; CDR3nt: TGTGCCAGCAGCTTGGGAGGGTTTAGCGAAAAACTGTTTTTT
d_gene: TRBD1; abundance: -; j_gene: TRBJ1-1; v_gene: TRBV29-1; CDR3aa: CSVEDEGRTGWSTEAFF; CDR3nt: TGCAGCGTTGAAGATGAAGGGAGGACAGGGTGGAGCACTGAAGCTTTCTTT
d_gene: -; abundance: once; j_gene: TRBJ2-1; v_gene: TRBV6-5; CDR3aa: CASSIRGSYNEQFF; CDR3nt: TGTGCCAGCAGTATTAGGGGTTCCTACAATGAGCAGTTCTTC
d_gene: TRBD1; abundance: -; j_gene: TRBJ1-5; v_gene: TRBV18; CDR3aa: CASSPTAGGNQPQHF; CDR3nt: TGTGCCAGCTCACCAACGGCAGGGGGTAATCAGCCCCAGCATTTT
d_gene: TRBD1; abundance: few; j_gene: TRBJ1-1; v_gene: TRBV19; CDR3aa: CASSVDRLNTEAFF; CDR3nt: TGTGCCAGTAGTGTGGACAGGCTGAACACTGAAGCTTTCTTT
d_gene: -; abundance: -; j_gene: TRBJ1-2; v_gene: TRBV11-2; CDR3aa: CASSFPGAYGYTF; CDR3nt: TGTGCCAGCAGCTTCCCAGGGGCCTATGGCTACACCTTC
d_gene: TRBD2; abundance: -; j_gene: TRBJ2-7; v_gene: TRBV5-5; CDR3aa: CASSLVGSGRMAYEQYF; CDR3nt: TGTGCCAGCAGCTTGGTAGGTAGCGGGAGGATGGCCTACGAGCAGTACTTC
d_gene: TRBD1; abundance: -; j_gene: TRBJ2-5; v_gene: TRBV30; CDR3aa: CAWSWDRKETQYF; CDR3nt: TGTGCCTGGAGTTGGGACAGGAAAGAGACCCAGTACTTC
d_gene: TRBD2; abundance: -; j_gene: TRBJ2-1; v_gene: TRBV10-3; CDR3aa: CAISESIAGVYNEQFF; CDR3nt: TGTGCCATCAGTGAGTCGATTGCGGGAGTGTACAATGAGCAGTTCTTC
d_gene: TRBD1; abundance: -; j_gene: TRBJ2-7; v_gene: TRBV7-6; CDR3aa: CASSSPGQGPGGYEQYF; CDR3nt: TGTGCCAGCAGCTCCCCGGGACAGGGCCCGGGGGGCTACGAGCAGTACTTC
d_gene: -; abundance: -; j_gene: TRBJ2-5; v_gene: TRBV5-1; CDR3aa: CASRLDTQETQYF; CDR3nt: TGCGCCAGCAGATTGGACACCCAAGAGACCCAGTACTTC
d_gene: TRBD1; abundance: -; j_gene: TRBJ1-5; v_gene: TRBV19; CDR3aa: CASSIMQGGYSNQPQHF; CDR3nt: TGTGCCAGTAGTATCATGCAGGGGGGTTATAGCAATCAGCCCCAGCATTTT
d_gene: -; abundance: -; j_gene: TRBJ1-1; v_gene: TRBV11-3; CDR3aa: CASSPGEPPAFF; CDR3nt: TGTGCCAGCAGCCCCGGAGAACCGCCGGCTTTCTTT
d_gene: -; abundance: -; j_gene: TRBJ1-1; v_gene: TRBV19; CDR3aa: CARGGAPGTEAFF; CDR3nt: TGTGCCAGAGGAGGGGCGCCAGGCACTGAAGCTTTCTTT
d_gene: TRBD1; abundance: -; j_gene: TRBJ1-1; v_gene: TRBV19; CDR3aa: CASSPWTGGNTEAFF; CDR3nt: TGTGCCAGTAGTCCTTGGACAGGAGGGAACACTGAAGCTTTCTTT
d_gene: -; abundance: -; j_gene: TRBJ1-1; v_gene: TRBV28; CDR3aa: CASSLPPTGANTEAFF; CDR3nt: TGTGCCAGCAGTCTCCCCCCAACAGGAGCGAACACTGAAGCTTTCTTT
d_gene: -; abundance: -; j_gene: TRBJ2-7; v_gene: TRBV4-2; CDR3aa: CASSQDRGKQYF; CDR3nt: TGTGCCAGCAGCCAAGATAGGGGGAAGCAGTACTTC
d_gene: TRBD2; abundance: -; j_gene: TRBJ2-7; v_gene: TRBV5-4; CDR3aa: CASSSGLAGYEQYF; CDR3nt: TGTGCCAGCAGCTCCGGACTAGCTGGCTACGAGCAGTACTTC
d_gene: -; abundance: -; j_gene: TRBJ1-1; v_gene: TRBV10-3; CDR3aa: CATTTGNTEAFF; CDR3nt: TGTGCCACGACGACAGGGAACACTGAAGCTTTCTTT
d_gene: -; abundance: -; j_gene: TRBJ2-1; v_gene: TRBV27; CDR3aa: CASNPVGHSYNEQFF; CDR3nt: TGTGCCAGCAACCCCGTGGGGCACTCCTACAATGAGCAGTTCTTC
d_gene: -; abundance: -; j_gene: TRBJ1-1; v_gene: TRBV7-9; CDR3aa: CASSRTPTEAFF; CDR3nt: TGTGCCAGCAGCCGGACACCCACTGAAGCTTTCTTT
d_gene: TRBD1; abundance: few; j_gene: TRBJ1-2; v_gene: TRBV19; CDR3aa: CASTKLQPGQGVYGYTF; CDR3nt: TGTGCCAGTACCAAACTACAACCGGGACAGGGGGTCTATGGCTACACCTTC
d_gene: -; abundance: -; j_gene: TRBJ2-7; v_gene: TRBV25-1; CDR3aa: CASSHTTDFTYEQYF; CDR3nt: TGTGCCAGCAGTCACACCACGGACTTCACCTACGAGCAGTACTTC
d_gene: -; abundance: -; j_gene: TRBJ1-6; v_gene: TRBV27; CDR3aa: CASSSPGAEYNSPLHF; CDR3nt: TGTGCCAGCAGTTCCCCTGGGGCAGAGTATAATTCACCCCTCCACTTT
d_gene: TRBD2; abundance: -; j_gene: TRBJ2-3; v_gene: TRBV28; CDR3aa: CAARREGKSTDTQYF; CDR3nt: TGTGCCGCTCGACGGGAGGGAAAGAGCACAGATACGCAGTATTTT
d_gene: TRBD1; abundance: -; j_gene: TRBJ1-2; v_gene: TRBV29-1; CDR3aa: CSVEKPAGTGALYGYTF; CDR3nt: TGCAGCGTTGAGAAACCCGCCGGGACAGGGGCTCTCTATGGCTACACCTTC
d_gene: TRBD1; abundance: -; j_gene: TRBJ2-7; v_gene: TRBV7-7; CDR3aa: CASSPGTGASYEQYF; CDR3nt: TGTGCTAGCAGCCCTGGGACAGGGGCTTCCTACGAGCAGTACTTC
d_gene: -; abundance: -; j_gene: TRBJ2-7; v_gene: TRBV27; CDR3aa: CASSFRRGSSYEQYF; CDR3nt: TGTGCCAGCAGTTTCCGAAGGGGAAGCTCCTACGAGCAGTACTTC
d_gene: TRBD1; abundance: -; j_gene: TRBJ2-7; v_gene: TRBV2; CDR3aa: CASSGPDRGIEQYF; CDR3nt: TGTGCCAGCAGTGGTCCGGACAGGGGGATCGAGCAGTACTTC
d_gene: TRBD1; abundance: -; j_gene: TRBJ1-1; v_gene: TRBV6-1; CDR3aa: CASSFPDRGHAEAFF; CDR3nt: TGTGCCAGCAGTTTCCCCGACAGGGGGCATGCTGAAGCTTTCTTT
d_gene: TRBD2; abundance: -; j_gene: TRBJ2-7; v_gene: TRBV2; CDR3aa: CASSLGGEFSYEQYF; CDR3nt: TGTGCCAGCAGCCTGGGGGGGGAATTCTCCTACGAGCAGTACTTC
d_gene: TRBD2; abundance: -; j_gene: TRBJ2-5; v_gene: TRBV7-9; CDR3aa: CASSLYSGRAFETQYF; CDR3nt: TGTGCCAGCAGCTTATATAGCGGGAGGGCCTTTGAGACCCAGTACTTC
d_gene: TRBD2; abundance: -; j_gene: TRBJ2-1; v_gene: TRBV5-6; CDR3aa: CASSLATSLNEQFF; CDR3nt: TGTGCCAGCAGCTTGGCGACTAGCTTAAATGAGCAGTTCTTC
d_gene: TRBD2; abundance: -; j_gene: TRBJ2-7; v_gene: TRBV5-4; CDR3aa: CASSPGLAGYEQYF; CDR3nt: TGTGCCAGCAGCCCGGGACTAGCGGGCTACGAGCAGTACTTC
d_gene: TRBD2; abundance: -; j_gene: TRBJ2-1; v_gene: TRBV29-1; CDR3aa: CSVERAGGWNEQFF; CDR3nt: TGCAGCGTTGAAAGGGCGGGAGGGTGGAATGAGCAGTTCTTC
d_gene: -; abundance: -; j_gene: TRBJ2-7; v_gene: TRBV9; CDR3aa: CASSVGAASSYEQYF; CDR3nt: TGTGCCAGCAGCGTAGGTGCGGCGAGCTCCTACGAGCAGTACTTC
d_gene: -; abundance: -; j_gene: TRBJ2-7; v_gene: TRBV7-8; CDR3aa: CASSSDYTYEQYF; CDR3nt: TGTGCCAGCAGCTCCGACTATACCTACGAGCAGTACTTC
d_gene: TRBD1; abundance: -; j_gene: TRBJ1-2; v_gene: TRBV7-9; CDR3aa: CASSLKQGGGYTF; CDR3nt: TGTGCCAGCAGCTTAAAACAGGGGGGCGGCTACACCTTC
d_gene: TRBD2; abundance: -; j_gene: TRBJ2-7; v_gene: TRBV19; CDR3aa: CASSIGGGYEQYF; CDR3nt: TGTGCCAGTAGTATCGGCGGGGGATACGAGCAGTACTTC
d_gene: -; abundance: -; j_gene: TRBJ2-2; v_gene: TRBV7-9; CDR3aa: CASSLGRTNTGELFF; CDR3nt: TGTGCCAGCAGCTTAGGGCGGACGAACACCGGGGAGCTGTTTTTT
d_gene: -; abundance: -; j_gene: TRBJ2-2; v_gene: TRBV10-2; CDR3aa: CATRLPGLYTGELFF; CDR3nt: TGCGCCACCAGATTGCCGGGACTCTACACCGGGGAGCTGTTTTTT
d_gene: TRBD1; abundance: -; j_gene: TRBJ2-7; v_gene: TRBV5-1; CDR3aa: CASGAFAGGPYEQYF; CDR3nt: TGCGCCAGCGGCGCCTTTGCAGGGGGCCCCTACGAGCAGTACTTC
d_gene: TRBD1; abundance: -; j_gene: TRBJ2-7; v_gene: TRBV5-4; CDR3aa: CASSVRQGPYEQYF; CDR3nt: TGTGCCAGCAGCGTCAGACAGGGACCCTACGAGCAGTACTTC
d_gene: TRBD1; abundance: -; j_gene: TRBJ1-1; v_gene: TRBV5-5; CDR3aa: CASSWTGLNTEAFF; CDR3nt: TGTGCCAGCAGCTGGACAGGGTTGAACACTGAAGCTTTCTTT
d_gene: TRBD1; abundance: -; j_gene: TRBJ2-5; v_gene: TRBV6-5; CDR3aa: CASSYTTQGAQETQYF; CDR3nt: TGTGCCAGCAGTTACACCACACAGGGGGCCCAAGAGACCCAGTACTTC
d_gene: -; abundance: -; j_gene: TRBJ1-2; v_gene: TRBV4-1; CDR3aa: CASSQDTRGGSGYTF; CDR3nt: TGCGCCAGCAGCCAAGATACGAGGGGGGGATCAGGCTACACCTTC